This T cell receptor beta chain was found in a study of cytomegalovirus exposure and HLA in healthy donors. This clone was counted once. Germline lookup yields CDR1 MDHEN and CDR2 SYDVKM. The V and J ends lost 3 bases and 2 bases respectively, with 12 bases between them. This CDR3 contains 15 residues. The study ran its PCR with 60 Vbeta and 13 Jbeta primers. The repertoire was sequenced with immunoSEQ multiplex PCR; TCRdb's copy has only in-frame clones and lacks some. The repertoire holds about 150,000 clones, with roughly 80% as singletons. The source is a young man in good health and CMV-seropositive. This sequence joins TRBV28 and TRBJ2-3; TRBD1 might be the D (6 bases). The sequenced material came from PBMCs. The CDR3 reads CASSLGAQDTDTQYF. The CDR3 nucleotides read TGTGCCAGCAGTTTGGGGGCGCAGGACACAGATACGCAGTATTTT.